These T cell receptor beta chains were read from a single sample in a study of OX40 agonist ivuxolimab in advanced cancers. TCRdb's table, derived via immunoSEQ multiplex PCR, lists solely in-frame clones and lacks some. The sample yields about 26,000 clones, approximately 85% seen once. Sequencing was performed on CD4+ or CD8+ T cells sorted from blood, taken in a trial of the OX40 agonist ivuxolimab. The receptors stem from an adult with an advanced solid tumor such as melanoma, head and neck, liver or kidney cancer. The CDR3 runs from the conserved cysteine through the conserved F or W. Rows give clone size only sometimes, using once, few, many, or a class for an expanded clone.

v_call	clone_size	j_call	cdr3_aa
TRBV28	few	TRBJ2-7	CASSGGLADSYEQYF
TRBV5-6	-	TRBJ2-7	CASSGGQGVHEQYF
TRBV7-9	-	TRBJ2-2	CASSLAGHRGGELFF
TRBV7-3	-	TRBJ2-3	CASSTGGTSTDTQYF
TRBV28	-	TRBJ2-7	CASSQAGGNYEQYF
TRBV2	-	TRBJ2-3	CASSDGSVPTDTQYF
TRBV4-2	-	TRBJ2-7	CASSQDEQRGTYEQYF
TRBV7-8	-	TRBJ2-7	CASSLWQGHYEQYF
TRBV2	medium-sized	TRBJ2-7	CASRAGAPYEQYF
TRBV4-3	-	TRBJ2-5	CASSQDTLAGGQETQYF
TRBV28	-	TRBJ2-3	CASSITRTDTQYF
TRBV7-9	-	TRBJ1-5	CASSLGEGPNQPQHF
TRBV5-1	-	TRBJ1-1	CASSQTGYLEAFF
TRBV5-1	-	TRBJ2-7	CASSLGGRGPYEQYF
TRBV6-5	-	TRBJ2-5	CASSPGPPPQETQYF
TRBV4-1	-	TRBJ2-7	CASSPQGDYEQYF
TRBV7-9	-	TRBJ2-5	CASRYPGQGAQYF
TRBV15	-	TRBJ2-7	CATSSGRKYEQYF
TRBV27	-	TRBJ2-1	CASRRTSGSPLEQFF
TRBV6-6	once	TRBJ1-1	CASSPVLNTEAFF
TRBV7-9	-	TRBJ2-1	CASSLVQVNEQFF
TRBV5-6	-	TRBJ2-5	CASSLAQGGEQYF
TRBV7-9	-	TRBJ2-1	CASSSGLAWVF
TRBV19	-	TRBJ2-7	CASSNSPYEQYF
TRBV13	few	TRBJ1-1	CASSLEGTDPTEAFF
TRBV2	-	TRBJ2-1	CASGSSGYDEQFF
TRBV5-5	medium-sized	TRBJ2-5	CASSLVWEVQETQYF
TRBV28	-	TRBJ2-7	CASSLFAGGRPYEQYF
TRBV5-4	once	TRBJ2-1	CASSLVSGVYYNEQFF
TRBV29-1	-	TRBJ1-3	CSVDDLTGGNTIYF
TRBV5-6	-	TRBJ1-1	CASSSAALITEAFF
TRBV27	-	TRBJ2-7	CAVGDLAYEQYF
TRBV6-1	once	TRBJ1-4	CASSVPTGGATNEKLFF
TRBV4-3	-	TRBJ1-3	CASSQDQASGNTIYF
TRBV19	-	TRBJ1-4	CASSTSSYRATNEKLFF
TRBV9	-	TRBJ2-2	CASSSGTGDTGELFF
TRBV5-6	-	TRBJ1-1	CASSLKALAEAFF
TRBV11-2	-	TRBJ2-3	CASSLPSSSGFADTQYF
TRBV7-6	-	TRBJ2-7	CASSLEDFSYEQYF
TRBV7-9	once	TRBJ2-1	CASSLIGAGGLNEQFF
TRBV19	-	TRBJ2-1	CASSPLTLAGAYNEQFF
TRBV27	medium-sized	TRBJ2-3	CASSFLAGAGDTQYF
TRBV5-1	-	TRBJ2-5	CASSKGDGSYQETQYF
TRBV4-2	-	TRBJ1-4	CASSQDSVTLGLNEKLFF
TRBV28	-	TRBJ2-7	CASKMRADYEQYF
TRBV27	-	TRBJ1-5	CASSKGTGNQPQHF
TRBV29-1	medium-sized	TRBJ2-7	CSVGQAGYEQYF